A single sample is the source of the 32 T cell receptor beta chains below, sequenced in a study of cytomegalovirus exposure and HLA in healthy donors. The PCR used 60 Vbeta and 13 Jbeta primers. Libraries were prepared by immunoSEQ multiplex PCR; TCRdb keeps only in-frame clonotypes and omits some of them. The sample lists over 95,000 clones; about 76% were seen once. The sequencing input was PBMCs. These receptor sequences come from a woman between 35 and 50 years old in good health and CMV-seropositive.

This clone was seen once. V and J are TRBV30 and TRBJ1-6; TRBD1 agrees at 8 bases. J gave up 1 base and V 3 bases, and 8 bases lay outside the gene matches. In germline, CDR1 is GTSNPN, CDR2 SVGIG (reference sequence). This CDR3 spans 17 amino acids. The CDR3 DNA is TGTGCCTGGAGCGGGACAGGAGGACGGTCCTATAATTCACCCCTCCACTTT. Translating gives CAWSGTGGRSYNSPLHF.

The rearrangement uses TRBV11-2 and TRBJ1-4, with unresolved D. Deletions cut 8 bases from V and 8 bases from J, with 6 bases between. Germline V CDR1 and CDR2: SGHAT, FQNNGV. The CDR3 extends over 10 amino acids. CDR3 nucleotides: TGTGCCAGCTCGGGGGAAAAACTGTTTTTT. It translates to CASSGEKLFF.

The chain is built from TRBV2 and TRBJ1-5, with 7 bases fitting TRBD1. Germline CDR1 reads SNHLY; CDR2 reads FYNNEI. The CDR3 covers 13 residues. The junction had 6 bases not matched to a gene; V was cut back by 6 bases and J by 7 bases. The CDR3 DNA sequence: TGTGCCAGCAGCCAAGACAGGGACCAGCCCCAGCATTTT. Amino acid sequence: CASSQDRDQPQHF.

This chain joins TRBV5-6 and TRBJ1-1; a weak D match, TRBD1 (6 bases). There are 13 residues in the CDR3. V was trimmed by 6 bases and J by 5 bases, leaving 14 bases between them. Germline V gene sequence: CDR1 SGHDT, CDR2 YYEEEE. Here the CDR3 DNA reads TGTGCCAGCAACCCGCTGAGGGGGACTGAAGCTTTCTTT. It yields the protein CASNPLRGTEAFF.

V usage is TRBV19 and J usage is TRBJ2-7; 7 bases line up with TRBD1. The V segment lost 5 bases and the J segment 2 bases; nucleotides outside the gene matches: 12. Germline V gene sequence: CDR1 LNHDA, CDR2 SQIVND (reference sequence). CDR3 length: 16 amino acids. CDR3 coding DNA: TGTGCCAGTAGTCTCAATACAGGGGCTTTCACCTACGAGCAGTACTTC. This translates into CASSLNTGAFTYEQYF.

The rearrangement uses TRBV18 and TRBJ2-7; TRBD2 might be the D (5 bases). The V gene lost 3 bases and the J gene lost 3 bases, with 9 bases spanning the gap. The V gene's germline CDR1 is KGHSH and CDR2 LQKENI. This CDR3 has 13 amino acids. CDR3 in DNA: TGTGCCAGCTCACCGCCCGGGGACTACGAGCAGTACTTC. Translating it yields CASSPPGDYEQYF.

This clone was seen more than once but under ten times. DNA for the CDR3: TGTGCCAGCAGCCCTGGACTCAGGGGCCAAAATGAGAATTCACCCCTCCACTTT. It specifies CASSPGLRGQNENSPLHF. V is TRBV12-1 and J is TRBJ1-6; TRBD1, the table's D call, lacks a check against the DNA. TRBV12-1 is flagged as a pseudogene. This CDR3 spans 18 amino acids.

A word on this clone: One junction end disagrees with the germline gene, perhaps due to a read error. The CDR3 region has the DNA TGTGTCAGCAGTCTTAGGACTAGCGGGGGACCCGGGGAGCTGTTTTTT. It specifies CVSSLRTSGGPGELFF. The rearrangement uses TRBV2 and TRBJ2-2, with TRBD2 matching 13 bases. CDR3 length: 16 residues. Germline lookup yields CDR1 SNHLY and CDR2 FYNNEI.

The CDR3 region has the DNA TGTGCCAGCAGCTTAGTTCCGAATTCACCCCTCCACTTT. It specifies CASSLVPNSPLHF. The chain has TRBV11-3 and TRBJ1-6; no clear D. CDR1 is SGHNT and CDR2 is YENEEA in the germline V gene. V gave up 1 base and J gave up 7 bases, with 5 bases separating them. The CDR3 length is 13 residues.

This sequence joins TRBV6-5 and TRBJ1-1; no clear D gene. V lost 0 bases, J lost 7 bases, and 9 bases lay in between. Germline CDR1 reads MNHEY; CDR2 reads SVGAGI. The CDR3 runs 13 residues. CDR3 residues: CASSYSPGFEAFF. The CDR3 DNA follows: TGTGCCAGCAGTTACTCCCCGGGGTTTGAAGCTTTCTTT.

V is TRBV7-2 and J is TRBJ1-3; 9 bases match TRBD1. Germline trimming cut 3 bases from V and 7 bases from J; bases unmatched to any gene: 13. Germline CDR1 SGHTA, CDR2 FQGNSA. The CDR3 runs to 17 residues. The CDR3 DNA sequence: TGTGCCAGCAGCTTTAGTAGGGGGACAGGGCGCGTGAACACCATATATTTT. It yields the protein CASSFSRGTGRVNTIYF.

The chain uses TRBV7-3 and TRBJ2-1, with TRBD1 matching 9 bases. Germline V lookup: CDR1 SGHTA, CDR2 FQGTGA. V lost 5 bases, J lost 7 bases, and 12 bases stayed unmatched. This CDR3 contains 16 residues. The CDR3 sequence: CASSPPGTGPKNEQFF. The DNA of the CDR3 is TGTGCCAGCAGCCCCCCCGGGACAGGGCCGAAGAATGAGCAGTTCTTC.

The chain carries TRBV4-1 and TRBJ1-4; the match to TRBD1 covers 7 bases. Germline V gives CDR1 MGHRA, CDR2 YSYEKL. This CDR3 has 14 amino acids. Trimming at V came to 5 bases and at J to 7 bases, leaving 7 bases not matched to a gene. The CDR3 DNA sequence: TGCGCCAGCAGCATGAGGGACAGCAGTGAAAAACTGTTTTTT. The encoded protein is CASSMRDSSEKLFF.

The chain links TRBV15 to TRBJ2-2; a possible D gene is TRBD2 (6 bases). From germline, CDR1 is LNHNV and CDR2 YYDKDF (reference sequence). V was cut by 0 bases and J by 4 bases, with 21 bases left in between. The CDR3 is 19 amino acids. CDR3 residues: CATSRDAGSVDYGTGELFF. Written as DNA, the CDR3 is TGTGCCACCAGCAGAGATGCGGGGTCGGTTGATTACGGCACCGGGGAGCTGTTTTTT.

The chain combines TRBV30 with TRBJ1-1, with no clear D. V dropped 5 bases and J dropped 1 base, with 11 bases sitting between them. The CDR3 extends over 13 amino acids. CDR1 and CDR2 from the germline V gene are GTSNPN and SVGIG (reference sequence). The CDR3 reads CAWERNRNTEAFF. The CDR3 region has the DNA TGTGCCTGGGAAAGAAACAGGAACACTGAAGCTTTCTTT. Based on the CDR3 plus reference TRBV30 and TRBJ1-1, the full variable domain is SQTIHQWPATLVQPVGSPLSLECTVEGTSNPNLYWYRQAAGRGLQLLFYSVGIGQISSEVPQNLSASRPQDRQFILSSKKLLLSDSGFYLCAWERNRNTEAFFGQGTRLTVV.

The genes are TRBV5-4 and TRBJ2-5; D may be TRBD2 (6 bases). The CDR3 covers 11 residues. Germline CDR1 SGHNT, CDR2 YYREEE (reference sequence). V lost 4 bases and J 5 bases, leaving 6 bases between the germline ends. The CDR3 here is CASSGGETQYF. The CDR3 DNA reads as TGTGCCAGCAGCGGGGGGGAGACCCAGTACTTC.

The chain links TRBV29-1 to TRBJ1-2, with D tentatively TRBD1 (6 bases). CDR3 length: 14 amino acids. The germline V and J ends were trimmed by 1 base and 7 bases, with 16 bases remaining between them. The V gene's germline CDR1 is SQVTM and CDR2 ANQGSEA. CDR3 amino acids: CSVEVQLGAGGYTF. CDR3 DNA sequence: TGCAGCGTTGAAGTCCAACTGGGGGCCGGTGGCTACACCTTC.

The chain joins TRBV11-3 to TRBJ1-1, with TRBD1 as a possible D gene (6 bases). This CDR3 region has 14 residues. From germline, CDR1 is SGHNT and CDR2 YENEEA. Trimming shortened V by 2 bases and J by 4 bases, and 11 bases separated the two germline ends. DNA for the CDR3: TGTGCCAGCAGCTTATCAGGGGTCGGCACTGAAGCTTTCTTT. Its translation: CASSLSGVGTEAFF.

This clone was seen just once. This sequence joins TRBV7-2 and TRBJ1-5; D is undetermined. The V gene's germline CDR1 is SGHTA and CDR2 FQGNSA. V lost 3 bases and J lost 11, with 14 bases in between. The CDR3 covers 13 residues. The CDR3 DNA is TGTGCCAGCAGCTTTACAGTTCCCGAAACCCAGCATTTT. This codes for CASSFTVPETQHF.

J is TRBJ2-1 and V is TRBV5-1, with 11 bases aligning to TRBD2. V was pared by 4 bases and J by 4 bases, with 7 bases of the junction left unmatched. CDR1 SGHRS and CDR2 YFSETQ come from the germline V gene. This CDR3 is 16 amino acids long. The CDR3 DNA follows: TGCGCCAGCAGCGTGACCGGGACTAGCGGATACAATGAGCAGTTCTTC. This sequence encodes CASSVTGTSGYNEQFF.

This clone was observed a few times. J is TRBJ2-2 and V is TRBV4-1; possibly TRBD1 for D (6 bases). Germline CDR1 reads MGHRA; CDR2 reads YSYEKL. V was clipped by 0 bases and J by 6 bases, with 17 bases between them. This CDR3 contains 17 residues. This CDR3 is CASSQEVWGLVAGELFF. The DNA of the CDR3 is TGCGCCAGCAGCCAAGAAGTTTGGGGGCTGGTGGCCGGGGAGCTGTTTTTT.

This clone came up once. This chain connects TRBV27 to TRBJ2-7; 7 bases agree with TRBD2. From germline, CDR1 is MNHEY and CDR2 SMNVEV (reference sequence). V lost 1 base and J lost 4; bases outside the gene matches: 7. This CDR3 is built from 15 residues. The CDR3 protein is CASSLFAGRGYEQYF. The CDR3 nucleotides are TGTGCCAGCAGTTTATTCGCGGGGAGGGGATACGAGCAGTACTTC.

Remarks on this clone: Germline is not matched at one junction end, which may reflect a read error. Other DNA variants within this sample encode the same CDR3. The genes are TRBV18 and TRBJ1-1; 7 bases line up with TRBD1. The CDR3 consists of 12 residues. The germline CDR1 and CDR2 sequences are KGHSH and LQKENI. This chain's CDR3 is CASSPQGSEAFF. The DNA of the CDR3 is TGCGCCAGCTCACCACAGGGGTCTGAAGCTTTCTTT.

This rearrangement joins TRBV10-3 to TRBJ2-2; tentative D call: TRBD1 (5 bases). This CDR3 is built from 13 residues. Trimming removed 6 bases from V and 9 bases from J, with 14 bases in between. Germline CDR1 reads ENHRY; CDR2 reads SYGVKD. CDR3 in DNA: TGTGCCATCAGACAGGAACCCCAGCGGGAGCTGTTTTTT. This encodes CAIRQEPQRELFF.

The chain recombines TRBV18 with TRBJ2-5, with TRBD2 identical over 8 bases. This CDR3 region has 14 residues. Germline V lookup: CDR1 KGHSH, CDR2 LQKENI. The V gene end was trimmed by 5 bases and the J gene end by 5 bases; junction bases not matched to a gene: 7. CDR3 nucleotides: TGTGCCAGCTCATCCTACACTAGCGGCGAGACCCAGTACTTC. It specifies CASSSYTSGETQYF. Complete variable domain (other parts from reference TRBV18 and TRBJ2-5): NAGVMQNPRHLVRRRGQEARLRCSPMKGHSHVYWYRQLPEEGLKFMVYLQKENIIDESGMPKERFSAEFPKEGPSILRIQQVVRGDSAAYFCASSSYTSGETQYFGPGTRLLVL.

About this clone: One end of the junction fails to match germline, which may point to a read error. The chain uses TRBV7-7 and TRBJ2-3, with no clear D. The CDR3 spans 13 residues. Per germline, CDR1 SSHAT and CDR2 FNYEAQ (reference sequence). The CDR3 DNA reads as TGTGCTAGCAGCCCCTCGGGCACAGATACGCAGTATTTT. Translating gives CASSPSGTDTQYF. The whole variable domain, remainder taken from reference TRBV7-7 and TRBJ2-3, is GAGVSQSPRYKVTKRGQDVTLRCDPISSHATLYWYQQALGQGPEFLTYFNYEAQPDKSGLPSDRFSAERPEGSISTLTIQRTEQRDSAMYRCASSPSGTDTQYFGPGTRLTVL.

The chain couples TRBV11-2 to TRBJ1-5; D gene unclear. The length of the CDR3 is 16 residues. Germline CDR1 and CDR2: SGHAT and FQNNGV. V lost 2 bases, J lost 6 bases, and 17 bases lay in between. The DNA of the CDR3 is TGTGCCAGCAGCTTATACGGGAGCGGTGTGGGTCAGCCCCAGCATTTT. The encoded protein is CASSLYGSGVGQPQHF.

V and J are TRBV4-1 and TRBJ2-3, with 10 bases that match TRBD2. V dropped 0 bases and J dropped 0; count of bases not matched to a gene: 3. CDR1 and CDR2 from the germline V gene are MGHRA and YSYEKL. This CDR3 has 17 amino acids. The CDR3 protein is CASSQDRAGGSTDTQYF. CDR3 sequence (DNA): TGCGCCAGCAGCCAAGACAGAGCGGGGGGGAGCACAGATACGCAGTATTTT.

The genes are TRBV7-9 and TRBJ1-1; D might be TRBD1 (6 bases). Looked up from germline, CDR1 is SEHNR and CDR2 is FQNEAQ (reference sequence). CDR3 size: 14 residues. V was trimmed by 5 bases and J by 6 bases, leaving 16 bases between them. CDR3 region: CASSTGQGLAEAFF. The DNA of the CDR3 is TGTGCCAGCAGCACGGGGCAGGGGCTGGCTGAAGCTTTCTTT.

The genes are TRBV2 and TRBJ1-2; D uncertain. CDR1 and CDR2 (germline): SNHLY, FYNNEI. V lost 6 bases, J lost 3 bases, and 11 bases lay in between. This CDR3 has 13 residues. The CDR3 DNA follows: TGTGCCAGCAGCTCGGAGAGTTACTATGGCTACACCTTC. This sequence encodes CASSSESYYGYTF.

V gene TRBV5-1 combines with J gene TRBJ1-1, with 9 bases fitting TRBD1. Trimming removed 7 bases from V and 3 bases from J; junction bases left unmatched: 7. This CDR3 has 14 residues. CDR1 and CDR2 from the germline V gene are SGHRS and YFSETQ. CDR3 DNA sequence: TGCGCCAGCTTACAGGGGGCTGGGGACACTGAAGCTTTCTTT. Its translation: CASLQGAGDTEAFF.

V gene TRBV6-5 combines with J gene TRBJ1-6, with a weak D call TRBD1 (6 bases). Germline assignment: CDR1 MNHEY and CDR2 SVGAGI. This CDR3 comprises 15 residues. V was clipped by 7 bases and J by 0 bases, with 10 bases between them. The CDR3 DNA sequence: TGTGCCAGCAAGACAGGAAACTCCTATAATTCACCCCTCCACTTT. Its translation is CASKTGNSYNSPLHF.